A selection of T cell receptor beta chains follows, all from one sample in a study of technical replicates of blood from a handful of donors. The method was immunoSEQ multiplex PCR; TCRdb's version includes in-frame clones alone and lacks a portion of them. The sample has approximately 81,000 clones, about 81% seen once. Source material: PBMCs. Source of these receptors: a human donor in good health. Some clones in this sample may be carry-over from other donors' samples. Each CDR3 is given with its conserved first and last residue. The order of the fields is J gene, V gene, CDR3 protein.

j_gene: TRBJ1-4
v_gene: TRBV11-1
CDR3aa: CASSLRGDDEKLFF

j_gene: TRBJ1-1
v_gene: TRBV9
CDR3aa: CASSPTHKNTEAFF

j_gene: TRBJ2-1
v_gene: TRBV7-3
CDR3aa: CASSFTNYNEQFF

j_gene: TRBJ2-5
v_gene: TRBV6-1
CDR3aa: CASSEGVVVETQYF

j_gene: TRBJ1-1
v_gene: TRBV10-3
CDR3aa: CAISSFGGENTEAFF

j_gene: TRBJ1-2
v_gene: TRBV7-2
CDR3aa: CASSPRQGGGYTF

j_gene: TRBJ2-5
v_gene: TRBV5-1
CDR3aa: CASSLVGSGGVYQETQYF

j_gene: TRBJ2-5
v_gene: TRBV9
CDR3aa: CASSTPEEYSETQYF

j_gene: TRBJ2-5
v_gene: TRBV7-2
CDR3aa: CASPRRSRGETQYF

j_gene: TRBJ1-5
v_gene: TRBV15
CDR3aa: CATSRALNQPQHF

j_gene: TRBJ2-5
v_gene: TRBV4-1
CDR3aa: CASSQVVDTGRGDPRGTQYF

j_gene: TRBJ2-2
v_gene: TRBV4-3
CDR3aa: CASSPDQLIRAGELFF

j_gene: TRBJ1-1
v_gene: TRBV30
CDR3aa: CAWSVGGDTEAFF

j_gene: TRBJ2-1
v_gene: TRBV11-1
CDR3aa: CASSSDRDSEQFF

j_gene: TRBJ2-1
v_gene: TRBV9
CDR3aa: CASAPASGLYNEQFF

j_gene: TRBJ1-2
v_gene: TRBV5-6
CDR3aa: CASSPPTHYGYTF

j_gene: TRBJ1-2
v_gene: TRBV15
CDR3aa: CATSTRTANYGYTF

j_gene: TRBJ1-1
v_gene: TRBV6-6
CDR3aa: CASSFLQGGRTEAFF

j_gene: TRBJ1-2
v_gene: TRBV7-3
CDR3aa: CASSPPHRVPYGYTF

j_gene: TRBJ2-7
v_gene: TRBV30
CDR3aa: CAWSGQIPGLAGGGEQYF

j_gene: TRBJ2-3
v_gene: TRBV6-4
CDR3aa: CASSEVRTGSDTQYF

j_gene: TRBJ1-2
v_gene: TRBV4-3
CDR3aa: CASSPRTGGAFYGYTF

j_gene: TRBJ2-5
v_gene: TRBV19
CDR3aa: CASSIAGQFRETQYF

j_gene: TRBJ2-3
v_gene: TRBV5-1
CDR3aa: CASSRLAGGGNTDTQYF

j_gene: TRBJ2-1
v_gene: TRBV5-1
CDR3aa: CASRTSYNEQFF

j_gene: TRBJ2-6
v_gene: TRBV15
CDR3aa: CATSRGRAGANVLTF

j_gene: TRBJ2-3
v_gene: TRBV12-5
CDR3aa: CATSPLGPDTQYF

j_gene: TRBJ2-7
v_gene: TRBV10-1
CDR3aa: CARGETSGYEQYF

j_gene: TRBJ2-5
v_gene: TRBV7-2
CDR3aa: CASSPPAGRETQYF

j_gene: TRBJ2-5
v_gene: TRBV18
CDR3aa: CASSPGTSGTGTQYF

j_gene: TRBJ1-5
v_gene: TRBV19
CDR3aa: CASSPGLGQPQHF

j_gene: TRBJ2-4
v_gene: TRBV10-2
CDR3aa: CASSESTGGLGNIQYF

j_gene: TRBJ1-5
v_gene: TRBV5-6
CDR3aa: CASSSDRPLYQPQHF

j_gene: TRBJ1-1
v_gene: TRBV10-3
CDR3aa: CAIKRGPNTEAFF

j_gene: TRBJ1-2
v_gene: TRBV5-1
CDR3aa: CASSLEGISNYGYTF

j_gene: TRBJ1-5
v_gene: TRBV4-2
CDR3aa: CASSQERVGQPQHF

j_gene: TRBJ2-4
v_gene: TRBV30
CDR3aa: CAWSVQGSIQYF

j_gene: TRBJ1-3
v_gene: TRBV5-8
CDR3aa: CASSLSPSSGNTIYF